The 19 T cell receptor beta chains below were found in one sample sequenced in a study of shared clonotypes between healthy human individuals. Only in-frame clones appear in the TCRdb table, and some are missing; sequencing was by immunoSEQ multiplex PCR. Of some 580,000 clones in the sample, around 97% were seen once. Sample: naive CD4+ T cells sorted from blood. As to subset: CD45RA+ positively selected. These receptor sequences come from a woman aged 30 to 39 in good health.

This chain links TRBV2 with TRBJ2-3; perhaps TRBD2 as D (5 bases). Germline assignment: CDR1 SNHLY and CDR2 FYNNEI. The germline V and J ends were trimmed by 6 bases and 7 bases, with 11 bases remaining between them. This CDR3 spans 12 amino acids. Written as DNA, the CDR3 is TGTGCCAGCAGAATCCGGGGTTATACGCAGTATTTT. As protein: CASRIRGYTQYF. Full variable domain (rest looked up from reference TRBV2 and TRBJ2-3): EPEVTQTPSHQVTQMGQEVILRCVPISNHLYFYWYRQILGQKVEFLVSFYNNEISEKSEIFDDQFSVERPDGSNFTLKIRSTKLEDSAMYFCASRIRGYTQYFGPGTRLTVL.

The V and J genes are TRBV6-5 and TRBJ1-5; D is unresolved. CDR3 length equals 13 residues. V was clipped by 6 bases and J by 3 bases, with 9 bases between them. The germline gives CDR1 MNHEY, CDR2 SVGAGI. CDR3 amino acids: CASRPQFNQPQHF. The CDR3 DNA reads TGTGCCAGCAGGCCACAGTTCAATCAGCCCCAGCATTTT.

The chain combines TRBV4-2 with TRBJ1-5, with D hard to call. Germline V gene sequence: CDR1 LGHNA, CDR2 YNFKEQ. CDR3 length: 15 residues. With 0 bases removed from V and 7 bases from J, the gap between germline ends came to 13 bases. The CDR3 sequence is CASSQDTGLRQPQHF. CDR3 bases: TGTGCCAGCAGCCAAGATACCGGGTTGCGCCAGCCCCAGCATTTT.

The V and J genes are TRBV10-3 and TRBJ2-3; D not resolved. Per the germline V gene, CDR1 is ENHRY and CDR2 is SYGVKD. Trimming shortened V by 8 bases and J by 2 bases, and 11 bases separated the two germline ends. This CDR3 region has 13 residues. The CDR3 sequence: CAILQDDTDTQYF. CDR3 in DNA: TGTGCCATCTTGCAGGACGACACAGATACGCAGTATTTT.

The chain combines TRBV21-1 with TRBJ2-7. TRBV21-1 is termed a pseudogene. The CDR3 loop spans 13 amino acids. The CDR3 DNA follows: TGTGCCAGCAACGGACGGAGAACCTACGAGCAGTACTTC. Translation gives CASNGRRTYEQYF.

This chain uses TRBV27 with TRBJ2-7; 9 nucleotides align to TRBD1. V was clipped by 1 base and J by 5 bases; unmatched bases: 6. CDR3 length: 15 amino acids. Germline-derived CDR1 and CDR2 are MNHEY and SMNVEV (reference sequence). CDR3 loop: CASSLFGTGSDEQYF. CDR3 nucleotide sequence: TGTGCCAGCAGTTTATTCGGGACAGGGTCGGACGAGCAGTACTTC.

The V call is TRBV6-1, the J call TRBJ1-1; D is possibly TRBD1 (5 bases). This CDR3 spans 14 amino acids. CDR1 and CDR2 from the germline V gene are MNHNS and SASEGT. Trimming removed 7 bases from V and 0 bases from J, with 12 bases in between. In DNA form, the CDR3 reads TGTGCCAGCAAACCAGACAGACTGAACACTGAAGCTTTCTTT. This encodes CASKPDRLNTEAFF.

This rearrangement joins TRBV4-2 to TRBJ2-5; tentatively, D is TRBD2 (6 bases). This CDR3 comprises 14 residues. Germline V gene data show CDR1 as LGHNA and CDR2 as YNFKEQ. Trimming shortened V by 4 bases and J by 1 base, and 10 bases separated the two germline ends. The CDR3 coding sequence is TGTGCCAGCAGCCCGAGGACTACCCAAGAGACCCAGTACTTC. Translated: CASSPRTTQETQYF.

The chain combines TRBV7-9 with TRBJ2-5; 7 bases are shared with TRBD1. Germline CDR1 is SEHNR and CDR2 is FQNEAQ (reference sequence). The CDR3 has 14 amino acids. Losses at the gene ends were 3 bases for V and 3 bases for J; bases not matched to a gene: 4. The CDR3 loop is CASSFRTGEETQYF. For the CDR3, the DNA is TGTGCCAGCAGCTTTAGGACAGGAGAAGAGACCCAGTACTTC.

The chain carries TRBV19 and TRBJ2-3; TRBD1 or TRBD2 may be the D gene (5 bases each). The V and J ends lost 7 bases and 2 bases respectively, with 19 bases between them. CDR1 and CDR2 (germline): LNHDA, SQIVND (reference sequence). The CDR3 spans 16 residues. The CDR3 reads CASKRLGVPSTDTQYF. The CDR3 bases are TGTGCCAGTAAGAGATTGGGGGTCCCGTCCACAGATACGCAGTATTTT.

In this sample, this clone turned up once. The chain joins TRBV18 to TRBJ2-7; no clear D. In germline, CDR1 is KGHSH, CDR2 LQKENI. The CDR3 consists of 14 residues. The V and J ends lost 2 bases and 1 base respectively, with 9 bases between them. As DNA, the CDR3 is TGTGCCAGCTCACCATATAGTTCTTCCTACGAGCAGTACTTC. Protein product: CASSPYSSSYEQYF.

The gene calls are TRBV6-5 and TRBJ2-6; D remains ambiguous. The CDR3 sequence is 16 residues long. Germline V gene sequence: CDR1 MNHEY, CDR2 SVGAGI. Deletions cut 0 bases from V and 0 bases from J, with 6 bases between. In DNA form, the CDR3 reads TGTGCCAGCAGTTACTCAGTGCTCTCTGGGGCCAACGTCCTGACTTTC. This gives the protein CASSYSVLSGANVLTF.

The V and J genes are TRBV4-2 and TRBJ2-4, with D hard to call. Looked up from germline, CDR1 is LGHNA and CDR2 is YNFKEQ. Trimming cost V 0 bases and J 3 bases, with 12 bases left between them. The CDR3 is 16 residues long. CDR3 nucleotides: TGTGCCAGCAGCCAAGAACCTCAGATGGGCAAAAACATTCAGTACTTC. It encodes CASSQEPQMGKNIQYF.

The chain joins TRBV11-2 to TRBJ2-7; 9 nucleotides align to TRBD2. The CDR3 contains 16 residues. After removal of 3 bases from V and 4 bases from J, the junction contained 10 bases not matched to a gene. Germline V gene lookup returns CDR1 SGHAT and CDR2 FQNNGV. The CDR3 loop is CASSFPLAGSKYEQYF. DNA of the CDR3: TGTGCCAGCAGCTTTCCTCTAGCGGGAAGTAAATACGAGCAGTACTTC.

The J gene is TRBJ2-7, the V gene TRBV25-1, with TRBD2 as a possible D gene (5 bases). Germline V gives CDR1 MGHDK, CDR2 SYGVNS. V was clipped by 6 bases and J by 4 bases, with 13 bases between them. The CDR3 sequence is 13 residues long. The CDR3 here is CASSGGRGYEQYF. Here the CDR3 DNA reads TGTGCCAGCAGCGGAGGCAGAGGATACGAGCAGTACTTC.

The chain carries TRBV19 and TRBJ2-3; TRBD1 matches at 7 bases. This CDR3 contains 15 residues. Unmatched junction bases numbered 5, after V lost 5 bases and J lost 0 bases. The V gene's germline CDR1 is LNHDA and CDR2 SQIVND (reference sequence). CDR3 sequence: CASSRGGPSTDTQYF. The CDR3 nucleotides read TGTGCCAGTAGTCGAGGGGGCCCTAGCACAGATACGCAGTATTTT.

In its sample, this clone was seen once. The chain has TRBV5-1 and TRBJ1-4, with 7 nucleotides matching TRBD1. This CDR3 has 16 amino acids. CDR1 and CDR2 from the germline V gene are SGHRS and YFSETQ. V lost 2 bases to trimming and J lost 0 bases; unmatched junction nucleotides: 4. The CDR3 loop reads CASSFTGATTNEKLFF. The DNA for the CDR3 is TGCGCCAGCAGCTTTACAGGGGCCACAACTAATGAAAAACTGTTTTTT. The variable domain in full, completed from reference TRBV5-1 and TRBJ1-4, reads KAGVTQTPRYLIKTRGQQVTLSCSPISGHRSVSWYQQTPGQGLQFLFEYFSETQRNKGNFPGRFSGRQFSNSRSEMNVSTLELGDSALYLCASSFTGATTNEKLFFGSGTQLSVL.

The V gene is TRBV23-1, the J gene TRBJ1-3; D gene uncertain. TRBV23-1 is an ORF, with its function uncertain. The CDR3 consists of 15 residues. V was trimmed by 3 bases and J by 4 bases, leaving 13 bases between them. CDR3 region: CASSHTFRSGNTIYF. The CDR3 nucleotides read TGCGCCAGCAGTCACACCTTTCGATCGGGAAACACCATATATTTT.

The chain combines TRBV28 with TRBJ1-1, with TRBD1 identical over 7 bases. The ends lost 6 bases at V and 2 bases at J; junction bases unmatched: 6. The germline V gene has CDR1 MDHEN and CDR2 SYDVKM. This CDR3 has 14 amino acids. CDR3 in DNA: TGTGCCAGCAGGCCGGGACAGACAAACACTGAAGCTTTCTTT. This codes for CASRPGQTNTEAFF.